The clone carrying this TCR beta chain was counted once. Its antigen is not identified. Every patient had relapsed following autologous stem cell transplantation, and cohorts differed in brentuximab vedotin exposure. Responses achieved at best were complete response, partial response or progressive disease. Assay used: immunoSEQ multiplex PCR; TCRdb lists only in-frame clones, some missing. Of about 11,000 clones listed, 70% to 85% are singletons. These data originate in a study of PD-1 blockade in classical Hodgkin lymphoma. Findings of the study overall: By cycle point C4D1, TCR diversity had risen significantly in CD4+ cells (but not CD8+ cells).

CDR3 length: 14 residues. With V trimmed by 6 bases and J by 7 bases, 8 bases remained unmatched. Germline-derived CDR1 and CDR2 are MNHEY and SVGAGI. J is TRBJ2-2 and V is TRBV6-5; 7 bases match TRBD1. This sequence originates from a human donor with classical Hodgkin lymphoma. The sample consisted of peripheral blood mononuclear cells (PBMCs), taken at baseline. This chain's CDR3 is CASRWTGVNGELFF. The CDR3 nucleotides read TGTGCCAGCAGGTGGACAGGCGTGAACGGGGAGCTGTTTTTT.